These 24 T cell receptor beta chains share one sample of origin, sequenced in a study of cytotoxic CD8 clonotypes in ibrutinib-treated CLL. Only in-frame clones appear in the TCRdb table, and some are missing; sequencing was by immunoSEQ multiplex PCR. The sample gives around 310,000 clones, around four fifths of which show up once; approximately 7% is in the top ten. The specimen was PBMCs, collected before ibrutinib treatment. Receptor source: a human donor with chronic lymphocytic leukemia.

This clone was counted a few times. The chain links TRBV6-5 to TRBJ1-1, with D hard to call. This CDR3 contains 13 residues. The germline CDR1 and CDR2 sequences are MNHEY and SVGAGI. Trimming took 10 bases from V and 8 from J, leaving 20 bases between them. The DNA of the CDR3 is TGTGCCACCAACAGATGGGGTGAACGGGAAGCTTTCTTT. Protein: CATNRWGEREAFF.

The chain recombines TRBV27 with TRBJ1-5; D is possibly TRBD1 (5 bases). The V gene's germline CDR1 is MNHEY and CDR2 SMNVEV (reference sequence). V lost 7 bases, J lost 3 bases, and 19 bases lay in between. There are 16 residues in the CDR3. The CDR3 region has the DNA TGTGCCAGCACCCTTTTTTGGTCAGGGAACAATCAGCCCCAGCATTTT. Protein sequence: CASTLFWSGNNQPQHF.

In nucleotides, the CDR3 is TGTGCCAGCAGCTTGGGAGCATACAGCTCCTACAATGAGCAGTTCTTC. It translates to CASSLGAYSSYNEQFF. The chain combines TRBV9 with TRBJ2-1; possibly TRBD2 for D (5 bases). The V end was cut by 4 bases, the J end by 0 bases, with 14 bases between. In germline, CDR1 is SGDLS, CDR2 YYNGEE. The CDR3 runs 16 residues.

CDR3 nucleotide sequence: TGTGCCAGCAGCAAAGAGGGTGGGGGAAAACCGGGACCCGACGATTCTAACACCGGGGAGCTGTTTTTT. Protein product: CASSKEGGGKPGPDDSNTGELFF. V and J are TRBV21-1 and TRBJ2-2. TRBV21-1 is described as a pseudogene. The CDR3 spans 23 residues.

The V call is TRBV2, the J call TRBJ1-2; a possible D gene is TRBD1 (6 bases). V shed 3 bases and J shed 4 bases, with 9 bases lying between them. CDR1 is SNHLY, CDR2 FYNNEI, per germline. The CDR3 runs 13 residues. The CDR3 here is CASSEGAAYGYTF. Here the CDR3 DNA reads TGTGCCAGCAGTGAGGGGGCAGCCTATGGCTACACCTTC.

This chain connects TRBV7-2 to TRBJ2-1; D is undetermined. In germline, CDR1 is SGHTA, CDR2 FQGNSA. The CDR3 loop spans 13 amino acids. Trimming removed 0 bases from V and 5 bases from J, with 5 bases in between. CDR3 protein: CASSLARDNEQFF. CDR3 bases: TGTGCCAGCAGCTTAGCCCGTGACAATGAGCAGTTCTTC.

The CDR3 nucleotides read TGTGCCAGCGCTAGCGGGAAAAGGAATGAGCAGTTCTTC. Translating it yields CASASGKRNEQFF. This chain connects TRBV11-3 to TRBJ2-1; TRBD2 agrees at 9 bases. Trimming at V came to 8 bases and at J to 7 bases, leaving 6 bases not matched to a gene. CDR1 and CDR2 (germline): SGHNT, YENEEA. CDR3 length equals 13 residues.

The chain carries TRBV5-4 and TRBJ2-3; D ambiguous. Looked up from germline, CDR1 is SGHNT and CDR2 is YYREEE (reference sequence). CDR3 length equals 14 residues. The germline V and J ends were trimmed by 0 bases and 2 bases, with 7 bases remaining between them. The CDR3 DNA is TGTGCCAGCAGCTTGGGTTGGAACACAGATACGCAGTATTTT. It codes for CASSLGWNTDTQYF.

The chain links TRBV4-3 to TRBJ2-2; no definite D call. Trimming took off 0 bases at V and 2 bases at J, with 16 bases between the two ends. This CDR3 is built from 18 residues. The V gene's germline CDR1 is LGHNA and CDR2 YSLEER. The CDR3 region is CASSQDLIGLANTGELFF. Written as DNA, the CDR3 is TGCGCCAGCAGCCAAGATCTGATTGGGTTAGCCAACACCGGGGAGCTGTTTTTT.

This chain connects TRBV29-1 to TRBJ2-1, with unresolved D. Germline V lookup: CDR1 SQVTM, CDR2 ANQGSEA. Trimming took off 7 bases at V and 6 bases at J, with 16 bases between the two ends. The CDR3 runs to 13 residues. The CDR3 here is CSASGPSGNEQFF. In DNA, the CDR3 is TGCAGCGCCTCAGGCCCGTCCGGCAATGAGCAGTTCTTC.

The V call is TRBV30, the J call TRBJ2-6; D call uncertain. V lost 3 bases, J lost 0 bases, and 3 bases lay in between. In germline, CDR1 is GTSNPN, CDR2 SVGIG (reference sequence). The CDR3 runs to 13 residues. The CDR3 protein is CAWRISGANVLTF. CDR3 sequence (DNA): TGTGCCTGGAGGATCTCTGGGGCCAACGTCCTGACTTTC.

The chain combines TRBV6-5 with TRBJ2-7; unclear D gene. The CDR3 is made up of 13 amino acids. The germline V and J ends were trimmed by 3 bases and 1 base, with 7 bases remaining between them. The V gene's germline CDR1 is MNHEY and CDR2 SVGAGI. The CDR3: CASSYRESYEQYF. DNA of the CDR3: TGTGCCAGCAGTTATCGCGAGTCCTACGAGCAGTACTTC.

This clone has more than one count but fewer than ten. This sequence joins TRBV5-6 and TRBJ2-1; D not certain. CDR1 and CDR2 (germline): SGHDT, YYEEEE. Trimming took off 1 base at V and 6 bases at J, with 8 bases between the two ends. The CDR3 has 13 amino acids. In DNA, the CDR3 is TGTGCCAGCAGCTTGTTACTTTTCAATGAGCAGTTCTTC. This translates into CASSLLLFNEQFF. The variable domain in full, with the rest retrieved from reference TRBV5-6 and TRBJ2-1, is DAGVTQSPTHLIKTRGQQVTLRCSPKSGHDTVSWYQQALGQGPQFIFQYYEEEERQRGNFPDRFSGHQFPNYSSELNVNALLLGDSALYLCASSLLLFNEQFFGPGTRLTVL.

The chain joins TRBV9 to TRBJ1-2; 10 bases line up with TRBD1. J gave up 8 bases and V 1 base, and 8 bases lay outside the gene matches. The CDR3 contains 15 residues. Per germline, CDR1 SGDLS and CDR2 YYNGEE. The CDR3 protein is CASSVMTGGVGGYTF. The CDR3 nucleotides are TGTGCCAGCAGCGTAATGACAGGGGGCGTTGGAGGCTACACCTTC.

The genes are TRBV4-2 and TRBJ1-2; the D gene is possibly TRBD1 (6 bases). This CDR3 has 15 amino acids. V lost 4 bases to trimming and J lost 1 base, with 13 bases between them. The germline V gene has CDR1 LGHNA and CDR2 YNFKEQ. The CDR3 loop is CASSPPQGINYGYTF. CDR3 coding DNA: TGTGCCAGCAGCCCCCCCCAGGGGATTAACTATGGCTACACCTTC.

The CDR3 region has the DNA TGTGCCAGCAGTTCTCCCCAGGGGAATCAAGAGACCCAGTACTTC. Protein: CASSSPQGNQETQYF. This chain uses TRBV6-5 with TRBJ2-5; TRBD1 is a possible D gene (6 bases). The germline V gene encodes CDR1 MNHEY and CDR2 SVGAGI. The CDR3 totals 15 residues. Trimming stripped 4 bases from V and 2 bases from J, with 14 bases between.

This rearrangement joins TRBV9 to TRBJ1-2, with D maybe TRBD1 (6 bases). Germline lookup yields CDR1 SGDLS and CDR2 YYNGEE. This CDR3 region has 16 residues. Trimming left V 4 bases short and J 2 bases short, with 18 bases between. CDR3 loop: CASSPYVGGANYGYTF. The DNA of the CDR3 is TGTGCCAGCAGCCCCTACGTGGGGGGGGCGAACTATGGCTACACCTTC.

The J gene is TRBJ1-2, the V gene TRBV25-1, with D uncertain. CDR3 length equals 13 residues. Germline V gene data show CDR1 as MGHDK and CDR2 as SYGVNS. Deletions cut 5 bases from V and 5 bases from J, with 12 bases between. The DNA for the CDR3 is TGTGCCAGCAGTCCAGGCGAAGAATATGGCTACACCTTC. Its translation is CASSPGEEYGYTF.

The chain carries TRBV2 and TRBJ2-1, with D unclear. Trimming removed 3 bases from V and 3 bases from J, with 6 bases in between. The CDR3 loop spans 13 amino acids. Germline V gene sequence: CDR1 SNHLY, CDR2 FYNNEI. CDR3 loop: CASSEGNYNEQFF. In DNA, the CDR3 is TGTGCCAGCAGTGAGGGAAACTACAATGAGCAGTTCTTC.

This clone was seen only once. The genes are TRBV6-1 and TRBJ1-3, with D perhaps matching TRBD1 (5 bases). Trimming removed 3 bases at V and 3 bases at J, with 12 bases between. Per the germline V gene, CDR1 is MNHNS and CDR2 is SASEGT. The CDR3 covers 15 residues. CDR3 loop: CASSDFQGGGNTIYF. Here the CDR3 DNA reads TGTGCCAGCAGTGATTTCCAGGGCGGTGGAAACACCATATATTTT.

The chain joins TRBV27 to TRBJ2-3; D is ambiguous. The CDR3 is 15 amino acids. CDR1 is MNHEY and CDR2 is SMNVEV in the germline V gene (reference sequence). V dropped 4 bases and J dropped 0 bases, with 11 bases sitting between them. CDR3 sequence reads: CASSSSVLSTDTQYF. CDR3 nucleotide sequence: TGTGCCAGCAGTTCATCCGTTCTGAGCACAGATACGCAGTATTTT.

The V and J genes are TRBV15 and TRBJ2-1, with 10 bases matching TRBD2. This CDR3 region has 15 residues. Unmatched junction bases numbered 5, after V lost 5 bases and J lost 4 bases. In germline, CDR1 is LNHNV, CDR2 YYDKDF (reference sequence). This CDR3 reads CATSGGLADYNEQFF. CDR3 sequence (DNA): TGTGCCACCAGCGGAGGACTAGCGGATTACAATGAGCAGTTCTTC.

This sequence joins TRBV7-2 and TRBJ2-7; D is uncertain. Trimming took 8 bases from V and 3 from J, leaving 2 bases between them. Germline V gene data show CDR1 as SGHTA and CDR2 as FQGNSA. This CDR3 has 9 residues. CDR3 loop: CASGYEQYF. The CDR3 DNA is TGTGCCAGCGGCTACGAGCAGTACTTC.

This clone appeared a few times. The chain carries TRBV7-6 and TRBJ2-3; 7 bases map to TRBD2. CDR3 length: 16 residues. Trimming at V came to 5 bases and at J to 1 base, leaving 9 bases not matched to a gene. Per germline, CDR1 SGHVS and CDR2 FNYEAQ. For the CDR3, the DNA is TGTGCCAGCAGCCGAAACGGCGCGGGAGGCACAGATACGCAGTATTTT. Translation gives CASSRNGAGGTDTQYF. Full variable domain (rest looked up from reference TRBV7-6 and TRBJ2-3): GAGVSQSPRYKVTKRGQDVALRCDPISGHVSLYWYRQALGQGPEFLTYFNYEAQQDKSGLPNDRFSAERPEGSISTLTIQRTEQRDSAMYRCASSRNGAGGTDTQYFGPGTRLTVL.